This TCR beta chain was recovered during a study of T cells in Graves' hyperthyroidism and ophthalmopathy (dated by TCRdb to about 2019). General notes on the study: Peripheral blood was sampled at the time of initial diagnosis, prior to any treatment. The paper describes TCR Vbeta CDR3 sequencing of 135 peripheral blood samples, made up of some 40 ophthalmopathy patients, roughly 75 hyperthyroidism patients and 17 progressor patients. After blood sampling, hyperthyroidism patients were treated with methimazole at a starting dose of 30 mg daily, and ophthalmopathy patients were treated with high-dose intravenous methylprednisolone. An independent validation cohort of some 18 hyperthyroidism patients and about 15 patients who later progressed to ophthalmopathy tested prospective prediction of ophthalmopathy. The study also compared thyroid tissue and blood T-cell repertoires from five or six Graves' hyperthyroidism patients. TCR V-J signatures able to tell the groups apart were searched for in a discovery cohort of 90 to 100 patients, of whom over 40 had Graves' ophthalmopathy and about 55 had stable Graves' hyperthyroidism. For training and testing, the 100 or so patients in the discovery cohort were randomly divided in a 7:3 ratio. General study outcomes and caveats: Most expanded thyroid clonotypes (frequency above 0.001) were also detected in blood, a finding suggesting that blood repertoires may reflect thyroid immune responses. Ophthalmopathy was separated from stable hyperthyroidism by a 13 V-J signature model, with over 85% sensitivity and roughly 84% specificity obtained in cross-validation and 80%/75% obtained in testing. During validation, the model predicted progression to ophthalmopathy a median of about 5.9 months ahead of onset, with approximately 70% sensitivity and about 75% specificity. No statistical method was used to fix the sample size in advance, and group allocation was not hidden from the investigators.

Via the germline V gene (reference sequence), CDR1 is LNHNV and CDR2 YYDKDF. Deletion took 0 bases off V and 6 bases off J, with a span of 11 bases between the germline ends. From cysteine to phenylalanine, the CDR3 is 14 amino acids long. Only CDR3 DNA is held: 42 bases, read in frame from base 1. This clonotype was seen a handful of times. Its antigen specificity is not known. Per-base quality was not reported, and no clone a single base away is much larger than it. In the ophthalmopathy patients, disease was moderately to severely active, with a Clinical Activity Score of 3 or more, a NOSPECS grade of 4 or more, and a duration of less than 3 months. Exclusion was applied to patients with uncontrolled infections, other autoimmune diseases, pregnancy or lactation. Clinical symptoms, serum thyroxine and TRAb, thyroid ultrasound, and orbital computed tomography formed the basis for the diagnoses. Ficoll-Paque density gradient centrifugation was used to isolate PBMCs from around 9.1 ml of fresh peripheral blood. Total RNA was extracted with Trizol reagent, and quality was checked on an Agilent 2100 Bioanalyzer.

Amplification of TCR beta CDR3 regions was carried out from RNA transcripts. For the first round of RT-PCR on the TCR CDR3, the HTBI primer set was used together with the Qiagen OneStep RT-PCR kit. Libraries were constructed in a second round of multiplex PCR, after which size selection and purification were carried out. Libraries were sequenced paired-end with 100 bp reads on an Illumina HiSeq2000. As for the original processing: SOAPnuke was used to process the raw data, throwing out any read that contained adapters or uncalled bases, had a mean Phred below 15, or lacked an exact constant-primer or identifier match. COPE v1.2.5 was used to merge high-quality paired reads, and clonotypes were defined as unique nucleotide sequences. MiTCR v1.1 was used to align the clonotypes against IMGT TRBV, TRBD and TRBJ reference segments. The analysis included only V-J combinations with a frequency above 0.0001, which together covered around 99% of the repertoires. A TCS score was defined as the ratio between F50 (clonal expansion) and ExV (chaos), using BLOSUM62-based TCRdist between CDR3 peptides within each V-J. Welch's t-statistics and random forest reduced several hundred V-J features to roughly 13, which were used in a naive Bayes classifier (R e1071). TCRdb redid the processing of the public reads, applying fastp at Q25 and MiXCR, and retained in-frame beta chains. Entries are consolidated by CDR3 protein sequence, retaining the most common genes and DNA. The V and J calls and clone size come from TCRdb's table, not from the authors' own analysis. Recorded for this sample are hundreds of thousands of distinct CDR3 sequences; approximately 20% of them occurred a single time. Less than 55% of the sample belongs to the ten largest clones.

Sequences were obtained from blood. The rearrangement joined TRBV15 to TRBJ1-1, with the D gene too uncertain to name. The receptor was derived from a man aged 40-49 years with Graves' ophthalmopathy. The CDR3 here reads CATSREVQGSEAFF. The base sequence is TGTGCCACCAGCAGAGAAGTTCAAGGGTCTGAAGCTTTCTTT.